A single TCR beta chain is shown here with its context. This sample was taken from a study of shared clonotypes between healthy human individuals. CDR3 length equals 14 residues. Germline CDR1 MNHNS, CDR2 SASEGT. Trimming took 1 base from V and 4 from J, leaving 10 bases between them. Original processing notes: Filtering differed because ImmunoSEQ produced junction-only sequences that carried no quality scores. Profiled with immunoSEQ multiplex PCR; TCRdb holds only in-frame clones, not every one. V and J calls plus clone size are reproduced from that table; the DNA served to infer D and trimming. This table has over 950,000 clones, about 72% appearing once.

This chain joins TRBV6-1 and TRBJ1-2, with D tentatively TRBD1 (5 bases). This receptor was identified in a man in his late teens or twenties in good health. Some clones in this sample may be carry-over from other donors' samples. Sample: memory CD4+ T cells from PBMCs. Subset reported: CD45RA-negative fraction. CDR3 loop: CASSEGARVYGYTF. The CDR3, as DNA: TGTGCCAGCAGTGAAGGTGCCAGGGTCTATGGCTACACCTTC.